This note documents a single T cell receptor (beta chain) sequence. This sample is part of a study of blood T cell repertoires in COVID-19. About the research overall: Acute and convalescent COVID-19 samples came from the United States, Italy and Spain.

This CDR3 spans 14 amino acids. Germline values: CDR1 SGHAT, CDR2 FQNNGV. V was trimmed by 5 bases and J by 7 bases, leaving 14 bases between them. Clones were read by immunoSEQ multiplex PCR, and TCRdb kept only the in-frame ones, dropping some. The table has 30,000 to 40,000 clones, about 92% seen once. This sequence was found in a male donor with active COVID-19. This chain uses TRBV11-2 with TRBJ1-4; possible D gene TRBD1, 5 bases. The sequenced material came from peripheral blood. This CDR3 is CASSPGVSFEKLFF. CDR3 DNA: TGTGCCAGCAGCCCGGGGGTGTCATTTGAAAAACTGTTTTTT.